The present TCR beta chain was sequenced within a study of T cells expressing NK-cell markers. Germline V CDR1 and CDR2: KGHSH, LQKENI. This CDR3 is 15 amino acids long. Template switching by 5'RACE with UMIs generated the TCR beta cDNA. TCRdb re-called the 5' RACE reads and shows each CDR3 protein once, DNA omitted. The ten top clones account for roughly 18%, within a sample of 150,000 to 200,000 distinct CDR3 sequences. Study observations and caveats: The CD3+CD56-NKG2C+ fraction was also led by these clonotypes in a few donors. Of the CD8+ T cell pool in six donors, about 1.0-7.0% was accounted for by dominant NKG2C+ clonotypes.

Of note for this clonotype: Its matching antigen is unknown.

This receptor was taken from a woman between 18 and 69 years old in good health. V usage is TRBV18 and J usage is TRBJ2-7; TCRdb returns TRBD1, unconfirmable since there is no DNA. Sequenced input: blood T cells: a sorted CD56 or NKG2C T cell subset, CD4+ or CD8+ T cells, or bulk PBMC T cells (not recorded which). The CDR3: CASSPLSGGSYEQYF.